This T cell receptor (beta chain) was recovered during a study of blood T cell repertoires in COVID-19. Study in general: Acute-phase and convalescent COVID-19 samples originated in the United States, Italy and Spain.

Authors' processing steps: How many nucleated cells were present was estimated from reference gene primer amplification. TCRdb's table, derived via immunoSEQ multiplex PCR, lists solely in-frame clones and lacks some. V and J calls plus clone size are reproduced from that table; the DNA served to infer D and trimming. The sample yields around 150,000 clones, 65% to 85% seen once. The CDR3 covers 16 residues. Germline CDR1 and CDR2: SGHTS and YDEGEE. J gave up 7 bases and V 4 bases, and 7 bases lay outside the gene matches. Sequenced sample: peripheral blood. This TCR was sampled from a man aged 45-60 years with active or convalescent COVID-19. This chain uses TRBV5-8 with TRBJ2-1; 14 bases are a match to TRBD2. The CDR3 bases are TGTGCCAGCAGCCTGGGACTAGCGGGAGTCCCGAATGAGCAGTTCTTC. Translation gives CASSLGLAGVPNEQFF.